The 30 T cell receptor beta chains below were found in one sample sequenced in a study of T cell responses to AZD1222 COVID-19 vaccine. TCRdb's copy holds only in-frame clones and misses some; the assay was immunoSEQ multiplex PCR. The sample contains 60,000 to 85,000 clones, about 85% of which appear only once. The sample consisted of peripheral blood, taken on day 0 of AZD1222 vaccination. Every receptor here comes from an adult in good health.

This rearrangement joins TRBV7-8 to TRBJ2-7; tentative D call: TRBD2 (6 bases). The germline V gene has CDR1 SGHVS and CDR2 FQNEAQ. The length of the CDR3 is 14 residues. V dropped 7 bases and J dropped 2 bases, with 15 bases sitting between them. CDR3 loop: CASTPGRGTYEQYF. The DNA for the CDR3 is TGTGCCAGCACCCCTGGGCGGGGCACCTACGAGCAGTACTTC.

This clone was observed once. The CDR3, as DNA: TGTGCCAGCAGCAATAAACAGGGTCTCGGGGAAGCTTTCTTT. Amino acid sequence: CASSNKQGLGEAFF. The chain is built from TRBV7-2 and TRBJ1-1, with D maybe TRBD1 (6 bases). The ends were cut back, 5 bases at V and 8 bases at J, with 18 bases in the middle. Germline CDR1 SGHTA, CDR2 FQGNSA. The CDR3 spans 14 residues.

The V gene is TRBV9, the J gene TRBJ1-3; D possibly corresponds to TRBD1 (5 bases). V lost 0 bases and J 0 bases, leaving 7 bases between the germline ends. Germline CDR1 reads SGDLS; CDR2 reads YYNGEE. The CDR3 length is 15 residues. Written as DNA, the CDR3 is TGTGCCAGCAGCGTAGGCGGGACCTCTGGAAACACCATATATTTT. Translating gives CASSVGGTSGNTIYF.

The V gene is TRBV10-2, the J gene TRBJ1-1, with a possible D match to TRBD1 (5 bases). The V and J ends lost 4 bases and 1 base respectively, with 7 bases between them. The CDR3 sequence is 13 residues long. Germline V gives CDR1 WSHSY, CDR2 SAAADI. The CDR3 DNA reads TGCGCCAGCAGTGGACAGAGGAACACTGAAGCTTTCTTT. As protein: CASSGQRNTEAFF.

This clone was seen just once. The chain joins TRBV7-6 to TRBJ1-2; TRBD1 might be the D (6 bases). Germline CDR1 SGHVS, CDR2 FNYEAQ. This CDR3 has 13 residues. With 5 bases removed from V and 3 bases from J, the gap between germline ends came to 10 bases. CDR3: CASSPGADYGYTF. Here the CDR3 DNA reads TGTGCCAGCAGCCCGGGGGCTGACTATGGCTACACCTTC.

The V and J genes are TRBV9 and TRBJ2-2; 7 bases fit TRBD1. Trimming took 3 bases from V and 6 from J; bases not matched to a gene: 2. The germline V gene has CDR1 SGDLS and CDR2 YYNGEE. CDR3 length: 13 amino acids. This chain's CDR3 is CASSGTGAGELFF. In nucleotides, the CDR3 is TGTGCCAGCAGCGGCACAGGGGCCGGGGAGCTGTTTTTT.

The rearrangement joins TRBV12-5 to TRBJ2-3; D is perhaps TRBD2 (6 bases). In germline, CDR1 is LGHNT, CDR2 FRNRAP. The ends were cut back, 4 bases at V and 4 bases at J, with 12 bases in the middle. The CDR3 is 14 residues long. Here the CDR3 reads CASGSGGWPDTQYF. The CDR3, as DNA: TGTGCTAGTGGTTCCGGGGGATGGCCAGATACGCAGTATTTT.

V and J are TRBV5-1 and TRBJ2-3; no clear D gene. This CDR3 region has 17 residues. Trimming left V 1 base short and J 6 bases short, with 21 bases between. Germline CDR1 SGHRS, CDR2 YFSETQ. CDR3 sequence (DNA): TGCGCCAGCAGCTTGCCACCTGGTGGCGGCTTCCCGGATACGCAGTATTTT. It encodes CASSLPPGGGFPDTQYF.

The rearrangement links TRBV19 to TRBJ1-1, with a tentative D call TRBD1 (5 bases). This CDR3 is 15 amino acids long. V dropped 1 base and J dropped 1 base, with 10 bases sitting between them. CDR1 is LNHDA, CDR2 SQIVND, per germline (reference sequence). CDR3 sequence (DNA): TGTGCCAGTAGTATAGTAGACAGCCCGAACACTGAAGCTTTCTTT. The encoded protein is CASSIVDSPNTEAFF.

The gene calls are TRBV30 and TRBJ2-1; no firm D call. Germline V CDR1 and CDR2: GTSNPN, SVGIG (reference sequence). Trimming pared 2 bases from V and 0 bases from J, leaving 11 bases between. The CDR3 runs to 15 residues. The CDR3 region is CAWSMGSYSYNEQFF. CDR3 DNA: TGTGCCTGGAGTATGGGCTCTTACTCCTACAATGAGCAGTTCTTC.

The J gene is TRBJ2-7, the V gene TRBV29-1; TRBD2 might be the D (6 bases). The CDR3 totals 14 residues. The germline CDR1 and CDR2 sequences are SQVTM and ANQGSEA. V lost 2 bases and J lost 7, with 18 bases in between. The CDR3 region has the DNA TGCAGCGTTGAATCCCGGGGAGGACTTCGGGAGCAGTACTTC. Translated, it gives CSVESRGGLREQYF.

V is TRBV5-1 and J is TRBJ2-5, with 7 bases that match TRBD2. The CDR3 totals 14 residues. The V gene's germline CDR1 is SGHRS and CDR2 YFSETQ. J lost 4 bases, V lost 0 bases, and 3 bases had no gene match. For the CDR3, the DNA is TGCGCCAGCAGCTTGGAAGGGAGGGGAGAGACCCAGTACTTC. Translated, it gives CASSLEGRGETQYF.

A single count supports this clone. The chain has TRBV5-1 and TRBJ2-5; 7 positions match TRBD2. CDR1 is SGHRS, CDR2 YFSETQ, per germline. CDR3 length: 14 amino acids. Trimming took 0 bases from V and 4 from J; bases not matched to a gene: 3. For the CDR3, the DNA is TGCGCCAGCAGCTTGGAACCGGGAGGAGAGACCCAGTACTTC. Translated: CASSLEPGGETQYF.

The chain is built from TRBV3-1 (or the pseudogene TRBV3-2) and TRBJ2-1; 8 bases are a match to TRBD2. The trim removed 4 bases at V and 6 bases at J, leaving 14 bases unmatched. The germline V gene has CDR1 LGHDT and CDR2 YNNKEL (reference sequence). The CDR3 covers 17 residues. The CDR3 is CASSRARLASTPNEQFF. The CDR3 DNA is TGTGCCAGCAGCCGAGCGAGACTAGCGTCCACGCCCAATGAGCAGTTCTTC.

V and J are TRBV5-1 and TRBJ2-3; TRBD1 aligns across 12 bases. The junction had 11 bases not matched to a gene; V was cut back by 3 bases and J by 6 bases. The CDR3 covers 17 residues. Germline V CDR1 and CDR2: SGHRS, YFSETQ. The CDR3 DNA is TGCGCCAGCAGCTCATTTATTGGGACAGGGGGCGCCGATACGCAGTATTTT. As protein: CASSSFIGTGGADTQYF.

This sequence joins TRBV6-5 and TRBJ2-1; D is perhaps TRBD1 or TRBD2 (6 bases each). Germline V gene lookup returns CDR1 MNHEY and CDR2 SVGAGI. CDR3 size: 14 residues. CDR3 protein: CAGGLGVSYNEQFF. The CDR3 DNA follows: TGTGCGGGGGGCTTGGGGGTCAGCTACAATGAGCAGTTCTTC.

This chain joins TRBV6-4 and TRBJ1-1, with D perhaps TRBD1 (6 bases). The CDR3 has 13 amino acids. Between the trimmed V and J ends, which lost 4 bases and 5 bases, there was a span of 11 bases. The germline CDR1 and CDR2 sequences are MRHNA and SNTAGT. DNA of the CDR3: TGTGCCAGCAGTGTAGGGGGAGGTACTGAAGCTTTCTTT. Its translation: CASSVGGGTEAFF.

This sequence joins TRBV6-5 and TRBJ1-2; D is undetermined. Trimming took off 2 bases at V and 8 bases at J, with 15 bases between the two ends. CDR3 size: 14 residues. CDR1 is MNHEY and CDR2 is SVGAGI in the germline V gene. CDR3 nucleotides: TGTGCCAGCAGTTACCGGGAGTTCTCTCGGGGCTACACCTTC. Translated, it gives CASSYREFSRGYTF.

V is TRBV3-1 (or the pseudogene TRBV3-2) and J is TRBJ1-4, with 8 positions matching TRBD1. The V gene's germline CDR1 is LGHDT and CDR2 YNNKEL (reference sequence). V shed 3 bases, J shed 4 bases, and the junction held 4 bases outside the gene matches. The CDR3 covers 15 residues. The CDR3 region is CASSHGTGNNEKLFF. CDR3 coding DNA: TGTGCCAGCAGCCATGGGACAGGCAATAATGAAAAACTGTTTTTT.

The rearrangement uses TRBV5-5 and TRBJ1-3, with D perhaps TRBD1 (5 bases). Germline V lookup: CDR1 SGHKS, CDR2 YYEKEE (reference sequence). V was cut by 4 bases and J by 0 bases, with 11 bases left in between. The CDR3 totals 15 residues. CDR3 amino acids: CASSEDQGSGNTIYF. CDR3 bases: TGTGCCAGCAGCGAGGACCAGGGCTCTGGAAACACCATATATTTT.

V gene TRBV15 combines with J gene TRBJ2-2; D is ambiguous. The CDR3 contains 13 residues. Trimming stripped 3 bases from V and 7 bases from J, with 9 bases between. In germline, CDR1 is LNHNV, CDR2 YYDKDF (reference sequence). CDR3 loop: CATSSSGHGELFF. CDR3 bases: TGTGCCACCAGCAGTTCCGGGCACGGGGAGCTGTTTTTT.

The chain couples TRBV7-9 to TRBJ2-2; no reliable D call. The CDR3 length is 11 residues. The V gene's germline CDR1 is SEHNR and CDR2 FQNEAQ (reference sequence). Trimming left V 1 base short and J 9 bases short, with 3 bases between. CDR3 nucleotide sequence: TGTGCCAGCAGCTTAGACTGGGAGCTGTTTTTT. Amino acids: CASSLDWELFF.

V gene TRBV4-1 combines with J gene TRBJ1-6, with D unresolved. V shed 3 bases and J shed 9 bases, with 18 bases lying between them. The CDR3 is 16 residues long. The V gene's germline CDR1 is MGHRA and CDR2 YSYEKL. The CDR3 sequence is CASSQGHSLPSSPLHF. The CDR3 DNA reads TGCGCCAGCAGCCAGGGTCATAGCCTTCCTAGTTCACCCCTCCACTTT.

Comments on this clone: Germline is not matched at one junction end, which may reflect a read error. The sample holds other DNA sequences that translate to the same CDR3. The V call is TRBV7-9, the J call TRBJ2-5; 10 nucleotides line up with TRBD1. CDR3 size: 17 residues. Per germline, CDR1 SEHNR and CDR2 FQNEAQ (reference sequence). In DNA, the CDR3 is TGCGCCAGCAGCGTCCGTCCCCTGTTGACAGGGGGCGAGACCCAGTACTTC. It is translated as CASSVRPLLTGGETQYF.

The chain combines TRBV27 with TRBJ2-2; D unresolved. This CDR3 region has 17 residues. Germline V gene lookup returns CDR1 MNHEY and CDR2 SMNVEV (reference sequence). Trimming removed 3 bases from V and 1 base from J, with 15 bases in between. The CDR3 sequence: CASSLVPKVRNTGELFF. The CDR3 DNA sequence: TGTGCCAGCAGTTTGGTCCCTAAAGTTCGGAACACCGGGGAGCTGTTTTTT.

Turning to this clone: Relative to the germline gene, one junction end is altered; a read error may explain this. The V gene is TRBV9, the J gene TRBJ2-5; D is unresolved. There are 14 residues in the CDR3. Germline-derived CDR1 and CDR2 are SGDLS and YYNGEE. The CDR3 here is CASSVEAYQETQYF. CDR3 nucleotide sequence: TGTGCCAGCAGCGTAGAAGCCTACCAGGAGACCCAGTACTTC.

This clone was seen just once. The V and J genes are TRBV4-2 and TRBJ2-7, with 8 positions matching TRBD1. CDR1 and CDR2 (germline): LGHNA, YNFKEQ. CDR3 length equals 14 residues. J lost 5 bases, V lost 6 bases, and 9 bases had no gene match. The CDR3 nucleotides are TGTGCCAGCAGAGGACAGGGAGGTAAGAACGAGCAGTACTTC. Its translation is CASRGQGGKNEQYF.

V and J are TRBV5-1 and TRBJ2-1; either TRBD1 or TRBD2 may fit D (5 bases each). The CDR3 has 14 amino acids. Germline CDR1 and CDR2: SGHRS and YFSETQ. Trimming took off 0 bases at V and 4 bases at J, with 8 bases between the two ends. For the CDR3, the DNA is TGCGCCAGCAGCTTGGCCGAGGGGTACAATGAGCAGTTCTTC. Amino acids: CASSLAEGYNEQFF.

The chain employs TRBV12-3 or TRBV12-4 and TRBJ1-1, with 8 nucleotides matching TRBD1. V trimming: 3 bases; J trimming: 7 bases; junction bases outside the gene matches: 1. The CDR3 spans 12 residues. CDR3 nucleotide sequence: TGTGCCAGCAGTTTGGGGACAGGTGAAGCTTTCTTT. Amino acid sequence: CASSLGTGEAFF.

The chain carries TRBV6-4 and TRBJ2-3; D is unclear. The CDR3 covers 13 residues. V lost 3 bases, J lost 3 bases, and 7 bases lay in between. Germline CDR1 reads MRHNA; CDR2 reads SNTAGT. CDR3 protein: CASSDRRTDTQYF. CDR3 nucleotides: TGTGCCAGCAGTGATAGACGAACAGATACGCAGTATTTT.